This entry concerns a single TCR beta chain. This record comes from a study of T cells after yellow fever vaccination. V lost 1 base and J 6 bases, leaving 11 bases between the germline ends. The CDR3 runs 14 residues. The V gene's germline CDR1 is LGHNA and CDR2 YNFKEQ. TCRdb recomputed calls from the 5' RACE reads with MiXCR, one row per CDR3 protein. The top ten clones hold 17% of a sample with some 600,000 distinct CDR3 sequences, around 17% of them seen once. This chain connects TRBV4-2 to TRBJ2-3, with unresolved D. Sample: PBMCs, taken roughly 5 days after the first yellow fever vaccination. The TCR was taken from a young man who received the YFV17D yellow fever vaccine. The CDR3 bases are TGTGCCAGCAGCCAAGTATTGATGGATGATACGCAGTATTTT. This translates into CASSQVLMDDTQYF.